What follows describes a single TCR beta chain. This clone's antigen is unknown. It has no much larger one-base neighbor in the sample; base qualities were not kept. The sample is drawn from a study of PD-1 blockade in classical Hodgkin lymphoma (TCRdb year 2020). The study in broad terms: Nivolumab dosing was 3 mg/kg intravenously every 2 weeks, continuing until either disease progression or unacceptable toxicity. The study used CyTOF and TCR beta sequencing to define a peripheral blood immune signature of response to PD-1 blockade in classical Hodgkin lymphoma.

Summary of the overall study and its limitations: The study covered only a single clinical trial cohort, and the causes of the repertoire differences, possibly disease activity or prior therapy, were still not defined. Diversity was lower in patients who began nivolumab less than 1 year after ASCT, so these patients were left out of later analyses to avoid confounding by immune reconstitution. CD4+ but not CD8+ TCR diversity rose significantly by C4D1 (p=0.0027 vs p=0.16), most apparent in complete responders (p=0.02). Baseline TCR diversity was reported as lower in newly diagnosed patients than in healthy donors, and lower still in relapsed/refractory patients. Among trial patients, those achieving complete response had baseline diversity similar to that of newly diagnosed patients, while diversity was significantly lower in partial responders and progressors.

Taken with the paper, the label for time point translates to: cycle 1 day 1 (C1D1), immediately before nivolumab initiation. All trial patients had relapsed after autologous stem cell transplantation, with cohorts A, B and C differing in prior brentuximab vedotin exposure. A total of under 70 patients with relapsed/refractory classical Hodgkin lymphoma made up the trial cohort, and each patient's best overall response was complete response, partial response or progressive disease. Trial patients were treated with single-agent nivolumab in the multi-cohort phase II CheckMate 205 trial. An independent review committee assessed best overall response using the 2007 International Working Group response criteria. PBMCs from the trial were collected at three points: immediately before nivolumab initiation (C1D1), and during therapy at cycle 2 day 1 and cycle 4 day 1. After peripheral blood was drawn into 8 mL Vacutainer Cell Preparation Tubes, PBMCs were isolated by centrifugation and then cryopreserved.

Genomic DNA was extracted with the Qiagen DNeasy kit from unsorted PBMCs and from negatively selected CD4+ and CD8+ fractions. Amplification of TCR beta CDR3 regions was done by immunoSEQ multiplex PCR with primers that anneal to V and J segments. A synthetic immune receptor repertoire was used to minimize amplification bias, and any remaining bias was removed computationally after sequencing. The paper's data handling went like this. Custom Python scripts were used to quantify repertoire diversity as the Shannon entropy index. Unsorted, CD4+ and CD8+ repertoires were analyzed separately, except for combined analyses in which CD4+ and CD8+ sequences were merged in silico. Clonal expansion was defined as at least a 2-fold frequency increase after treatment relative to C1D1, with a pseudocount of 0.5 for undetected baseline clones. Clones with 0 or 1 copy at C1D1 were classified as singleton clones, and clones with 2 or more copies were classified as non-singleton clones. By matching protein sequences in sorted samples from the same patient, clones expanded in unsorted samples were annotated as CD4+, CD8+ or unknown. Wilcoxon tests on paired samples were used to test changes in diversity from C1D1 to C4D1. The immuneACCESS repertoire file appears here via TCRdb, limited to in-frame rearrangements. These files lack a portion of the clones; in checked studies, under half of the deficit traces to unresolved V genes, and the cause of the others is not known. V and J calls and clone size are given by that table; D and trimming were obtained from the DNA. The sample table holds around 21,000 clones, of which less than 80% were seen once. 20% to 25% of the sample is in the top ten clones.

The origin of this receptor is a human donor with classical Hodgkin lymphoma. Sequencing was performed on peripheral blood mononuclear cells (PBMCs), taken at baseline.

The CDR3 has the sequence CASSRNRGATHEQYF. The nucleotides are TGTGCCAGCAGCCGAAATCGGGGGGCTACCCACGAGCAGTACTTC. Rearrangement joined TRBV11-2 to TRBJ2-7; the D gene is possibly TRBD2, with 7 bases matching. V was cut back by 5 bases and J by 5 bases, leaving a gap of 19 bases between them. The CDR3 covers 15 residues, taking in both the cysteine and the phenylalanine. Only the CDR3 DNA is retained, 45 bases long and in frame from the first base. The germline V gene sets CDR1 to SGHAT and CDR2 to FQNNGV.